The count of the clone carrying this T cell receptor (beta chain) is one. This table comes from immunoSEQ multiplex PCR, and its TCRdb copy is limited to in-frame clones, with some not included. Of 150,000 to 180,000 clones in the sample, roughly 88% were seen once. The CDR3 spans 16 residues. Germline loops: CDR1 SGHTA, CDR2 FQGNSA. V was cut by 1 base and J by 4 bases, with 14 bases left in between. This specimen belongs to a study of blood T cell repertoires in COVID-19. The source is a man aged 60-69 years with COVID-19, enrolled during active disease. Sequencing input: peripheral blood. The chain combines TRBV7-2 with TRBJ1-3; D not certain. The CDR3 reads CASSLDSSRRGNTIYF. CDR3 coding DNA: TGTGCCAGCAGCTTAGATAGCAGCCGGCGAGGAAACACCATATATTTT.